These 2 T cell receptor beta chains were sequenced from one sample in a study of HIV-infected patients and healthy controls (dated by TCRdb to 2014 to 2015). Whole blood was used without cell fractionation, so the repertoire reflected all unsorted peripheral T cells. Receptor libraries were prepared by 5' RACE. The instrument was an Illumina MiSeq. 500 to 600 ng RNA was reverse transcribed with SuperScript III using primers against the alpha and beta constant regions. Separate alpha and beta chain libraries were generated by chain-specific third strand synthesis with multiplexing indices. TCRdb's own reprocessing of the public reads used fastp at Q25 and MiXCR and kept productive beta chains. Rows with one shared CDR3 protein collapse into an entry with the most common genes and DNA. This sample gives fewer than 20,000 distinct CDR3 sequences in total; 12% of them show up just once. In total, the top ten clones hold approximately 12% of the sample.

The sample taken for sequencing was blood. Every receptor here comes from an adult in good health.

This clonotype is labeled as medium-sized. CDR3 in DNA: TGCAGTGCTAGAGAAGATGCAGAGACCCAGTACTTC. This gives the protein CSAREDAETQYF. The chain has TRBV20-1 and TRBJ2-5; D unresolved. Per the germline V gene, CDR1 is DFQATT and CDR2 is SNEGSKA (reference sequence). Trimming stripped 0 bases from V and 4 bases from J, with 6 bases between. The CDR3 is 12 amino acids.

This clonotype was recorded a few times. The genes are TRBV5-6 and TRBJ1-2; 8 bases line up with TRBD1. The CDR3 loop spans 14 amino acids. After removal of 0 bases from V and 8 bases from J, the junction contained 6 bases not matched to a gene. Germline values: CDR1 SGHDT, CDR2 YYEEEE. The CDR3 loop is CASSLGQGRSGYTF. CDR3 bases: TGTGCCAGCAGCTTGGGACAGGGGAGAAGCGGCTACACCTTC.